Listed below are T cell receptor beta chains from one sample, sequenced in a study of blood T cell repertoires in COVID-19. TCRdb's table, derived via immunoSEQ multiplex PCR, lists solely in-frame clones and lacks some. The sample lists about 200,000 clones; about 86% were seen once. The sequencing sample was made of peripheral blood. The receptors originated from a woman in her 70s with acute or convalescent COVID-19. Each CDR3 is given with its conserved first and last residue. A D gene is named only where the DNA matches it firmly. Clone size is shown for a subset of rows, as once, few, many or a class of expanded clone.

v_call,clone_size,j_call,cdr3_length,d_call,cdr3_aa,cdr3_nt
TRBV6-1,NA,TRBJ1-1,14,NA,CASTHQGLNTEAFF,TGTGCCAGCACCCACCAGGGTTTGAACACTGAAGCTTTCTTT
TRBV7-9,NA,TRBJ2-7,12,NA,CASSLEFHEQYF,TGTGCCAGCAGCTTGGAGTTTCACGAGCAGTACTTC
TRBV3-1/TRBV3-2,NA,TRBJ2-1,15,NA,CASSQDRLVYNEQFF,TGTGCCAGCAGCCAAGACCGACTAGTTTACAATGAGCAGTTCTTC
TRBV6-5,NA,TRBJ2-1,15,TRBD1,CASSPDRDPYNEQFF,TGTGCCAGCAGTCCGGACAGGGACCCCTACAATGAGCAGTTCTTC
TRBV6-5,NA,TRBJ1-1,13,NA,CASPTQTNTEAFF,TGTGCCAGCCCGACACAGACGAACACTGAAGCTTTCTTT
TRBV6-6,NA,TRBJ2-3,13,NA,CASSSEGTDTQYF,TGTGCCAGCAGTTCAGAGGGTACAGATACGCAGTATTTT
TRBV12-3/TRBV12-4,NA,TRBJ1-2,13,NA,CASSFNPVYGYTF,TGTGCCAGCAGTTTTAATCCAGTTTATGGCTACACCTTC
TRBV2,NA,TRBJ2-2,14,TRBD1,CATEDRVNTGELFF,TGTGCCACCGAGGACAGGGTGAACACCGGGGAGCTGTTTTTT
TRBV11-2,NA,TRBJ1-2,15,NA,CASINQAAYSYGYTF,TGTGCCAGCATCAACCAGGCAGCTTATTCCTATGGCTACACCTTC
TRBV11-3,NA,TRBJ1-1,15,NA,CASSLGGMVGTEAFF,TGTGCCAGCAGCTTAGGAGGGATGGTAGGCACTGAAGCTTTCTTT
TRBV7-2,NA,TRBJ2-7,11,TRBD2,CASSTGTRQYF,TGTGCCAGCAGCACCGGGACTAGGCAGTACTTC
TRBV12-3/TRBV12-4,NA,TRBJ2-1,12,NA,CASSFPGNEQFF,TGTGCCAGCAGTTTTCCCGGCAATGAGCAGTTCTTC
TRBV7-2,NA,TRBJ2-5,17,TRBD2,CASSLGSSGGTRETQYF,TGTGCCAGCAGCTTAGGGAGTAGCGGGGGGACACGAGAGACCCAGTACTTC
TRBV6-5,NA,TRBJ1-2,13,NA,CASSDSLSDGYTF,TGTGCCAGCAGTGACTCTCTGAGCGATGGCTACACCTTC
TRBV7-9,once,TRBJ1-2,13,TRBD1,CASSRWTGSGYTF,TGTGCCAGCAGCCGATGGACAGGGAGCGGCTACACCTTC
TRBV6-5,NA,TRBJ2-3,14,TRBD2,CASRRGGALDTQYF,TGTGCCAGCCGGCGCGGGGGGGCCCTAGATACGCAGTATTTT
TRBV20-1,NA,TRBJ2-5,11,NA,CSWGSQETQYF,TGCAGCTGGGGCAGCCAAGAGACCCAGTACTTC
TRBV7-9,NA,TRBJ2-7,15,TRBD2,CASSSRLAGDHEQYF,TGTGCCAGCAGCTCCCGACTAGCGGGAGACCACGAGCAGTACTTC
TRBV28,NA,TRBJ1-1,15,NA,CASSLTTGRPAEAFF,TGTGCCAGCAGTTTAACGACAGGCCGCCCGGCTGAAGCTTTCTTT
TRBV11-2,few,TRBJ2-2,16,TRBD2,CASSLEAGRGTGELFF,TGTGCCAGCAGCTTAGAAGCGGGGAGGGGCACCGGGGAGCTGTTTTTT
TRBV27,NA,TRBJ2-3,14,TRBD2,CASRLAGSTDTQYF,TGTGCCAGCAGGCTAGCGGGGAGCACAGATACGCAGTATTTT
TRBV6-5,few,TRBJ1-2,13,NA,CASSSDILNGYTF,TGTGCCAGCAGTTCGGACATTCTTAATGGCTACACCTTC
TRBV5-1,NA,TRBJ1-1,15,TRBD1,CASSSGGQGNTEAFF,TGCGCCAGCAGCTCGGGGGGACAGGGCAACACTGAAGCTTTCTTT
TRBV11-2,NA,TRBJ1-1,13,NA,CASSLRLVTEAFF,TGTGCCAGCAGCTTACGGTTGGTGACTGAAGCTTTCTTT